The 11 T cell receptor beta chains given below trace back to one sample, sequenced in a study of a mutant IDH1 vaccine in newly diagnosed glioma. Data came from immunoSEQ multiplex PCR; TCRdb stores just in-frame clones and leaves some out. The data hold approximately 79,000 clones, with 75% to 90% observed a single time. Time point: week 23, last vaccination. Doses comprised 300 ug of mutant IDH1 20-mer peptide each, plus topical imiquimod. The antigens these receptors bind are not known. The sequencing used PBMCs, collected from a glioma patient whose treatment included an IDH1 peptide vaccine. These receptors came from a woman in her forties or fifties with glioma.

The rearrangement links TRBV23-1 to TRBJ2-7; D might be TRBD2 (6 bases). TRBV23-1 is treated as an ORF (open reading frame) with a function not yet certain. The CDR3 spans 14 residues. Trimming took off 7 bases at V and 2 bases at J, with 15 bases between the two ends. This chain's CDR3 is CASTRRGAPYEQYF. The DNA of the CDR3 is TGCGCCAGCACCCGGAGGGGCGCGCCCTACGAGCAGTACTTC.

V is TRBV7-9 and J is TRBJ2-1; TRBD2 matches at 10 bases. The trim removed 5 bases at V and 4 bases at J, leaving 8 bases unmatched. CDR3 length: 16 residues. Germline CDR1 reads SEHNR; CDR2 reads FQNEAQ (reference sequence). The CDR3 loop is CASSPPGLAVYNEQFF. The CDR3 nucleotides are TGTGCCAGCAGCCCGCCCGGACTAGCGGTATACAATGAGCAGTTCTTC.

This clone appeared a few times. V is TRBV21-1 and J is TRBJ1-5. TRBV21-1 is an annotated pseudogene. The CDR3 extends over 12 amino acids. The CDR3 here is CASSEGGRPQHF. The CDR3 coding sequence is TGTGCCAGCAGCGAGGGGGGGCGGCCCCAGCATTTT.

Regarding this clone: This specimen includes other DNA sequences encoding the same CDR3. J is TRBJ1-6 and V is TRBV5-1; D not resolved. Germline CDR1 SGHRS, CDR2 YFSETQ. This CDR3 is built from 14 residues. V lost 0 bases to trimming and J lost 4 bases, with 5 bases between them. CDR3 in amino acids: CASSLGQYNSPLHF. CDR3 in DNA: TGCGCCAGCAGCTTGGGTCAGTATAATTCACCCCTCCACTTT.

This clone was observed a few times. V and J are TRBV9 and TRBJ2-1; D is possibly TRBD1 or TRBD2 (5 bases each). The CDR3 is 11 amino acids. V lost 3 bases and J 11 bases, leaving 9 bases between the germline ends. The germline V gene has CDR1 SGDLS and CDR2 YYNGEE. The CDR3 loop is CASSGPGQQFF. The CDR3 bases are TGTGCCAGCAGCGGGCCGGGACAGCAGTTCTTC.

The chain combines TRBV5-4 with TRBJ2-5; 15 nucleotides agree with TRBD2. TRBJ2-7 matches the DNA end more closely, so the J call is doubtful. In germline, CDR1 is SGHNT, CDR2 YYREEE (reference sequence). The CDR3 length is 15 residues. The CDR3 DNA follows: TGTGCCAGCAGCGCCGGGACTAGCGGGAGGAGCGAGCAGTACTTC. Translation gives CASSAGTSGRSEQYF.

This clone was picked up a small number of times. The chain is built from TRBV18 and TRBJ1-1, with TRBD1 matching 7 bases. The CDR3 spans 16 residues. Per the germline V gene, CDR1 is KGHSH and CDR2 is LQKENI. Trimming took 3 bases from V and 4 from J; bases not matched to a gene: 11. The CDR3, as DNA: TGTGCCAGCTCACCGATGATCAACAGGGGACTCACTGAAGCTTTCTTT. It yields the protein CASSPMINRGLTEAFF.

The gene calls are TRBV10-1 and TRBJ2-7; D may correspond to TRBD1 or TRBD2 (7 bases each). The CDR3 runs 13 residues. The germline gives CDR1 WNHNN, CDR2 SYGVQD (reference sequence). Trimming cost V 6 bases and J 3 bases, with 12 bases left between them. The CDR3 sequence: CASSRGGNYEQYF. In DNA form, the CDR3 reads TGCGCCAGCAGCAGGGGGGGAAACTACGAGCAGTACTTC.

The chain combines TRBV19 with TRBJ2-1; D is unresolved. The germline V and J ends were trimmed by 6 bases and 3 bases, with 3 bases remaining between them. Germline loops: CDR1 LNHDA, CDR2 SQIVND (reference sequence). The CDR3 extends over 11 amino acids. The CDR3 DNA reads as TGTGCCAGTAGCCACTACAATGAGCAGTTCTTC. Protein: CASSHYNEQFF.

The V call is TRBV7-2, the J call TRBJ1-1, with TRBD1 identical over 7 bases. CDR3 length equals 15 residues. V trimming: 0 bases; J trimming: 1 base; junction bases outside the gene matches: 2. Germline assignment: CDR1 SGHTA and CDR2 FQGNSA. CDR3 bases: TGTGCCAGCAGCTTAGCGGGACAGACGAACACTGAAGCTTTCTTT. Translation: CASSLAGQTNTEAFF.

Written as DNA, the CDR3 is TGTGCCAGCAGCTGGGGACAGCGCAATCAGCCCCAGCATTTT. Residues: CASSWGQRNQPQHF. This chain uses TRBV5-5 with TRBJ1-5; 7 nucleotides agree with TRBD1. This CDR3 contains 14 residues. Germline-derived CDR1 and CDR2 are SGHKS and YYEKEE (reference sequence). The V and J ends lost 3 bases and 2 bases, in that order; junction bases with no gene match: 2.